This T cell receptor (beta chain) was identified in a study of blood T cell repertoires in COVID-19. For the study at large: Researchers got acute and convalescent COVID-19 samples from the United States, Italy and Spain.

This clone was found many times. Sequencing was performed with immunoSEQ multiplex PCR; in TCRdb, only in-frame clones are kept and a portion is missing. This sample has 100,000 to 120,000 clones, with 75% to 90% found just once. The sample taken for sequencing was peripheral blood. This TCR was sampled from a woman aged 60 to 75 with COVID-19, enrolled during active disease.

The CDR3 nucleotides read TGTGCCAGCTCCCGAGGGGGCGAAAGCGAAAAACTGTTTTTT. Its translation is CASSRGGESEKLFF. V usage is TRBV18 and J usage is TRBJ1-4, with 7 bases identical to TRBD1. V trimming: 6 bases; J trimming: 8 bases; junction bases outside the gene matches: 9. The CDR3 is made up of 14 amino acids. Germline loops: CDR1 KGHSH, CDR2 LQKENI.